This T cell receptor beta chain derives from a study of CD8 T cells in Susac syndrome. cDNA came from approximately 0.5 to 1 ug RNA primed by random hexamers. Amplification of the TCR beta CDR3 was carried out by immunoSEQ multiplex PCR, which spanned a total of 54 Vbeta and 13 Jbeta segments. TCRdb passed the immunoSEQ multiplex PCR reads through MiXCR, listing each CDR3 protein once. The sample has 150,000 to 200,000 distinct CDR3 sequences; around 94% are singletons. On this clonotype: Its target is unknown.

Trimming removed 6 bases from V and 0 bases from J, with 18 bases in between. Per the germline V gene, CDR1 is SQVTM and CDR2 is ANQGSEA. CDR3 length equals 16 residues. Study findings and constraints: By the study's own acknowledgment, its TCR sequencing and HLA analysis included relatively few individuals.

Bulk CD8+ and CD4+ cells came from magnetic negative isolation; CD8+ TEMRA by FACS. What was sequenced was CD4+ T cells from PBMCs. This sequence joins TRBV29-1 and TRBJ2-1; D might be TRBD1 or TRBD2, each matching 5 bases. The TCR sequence derives from a human donor with multiple sclerosis. The CDR3 loop is CSVEGARASSYNEQFF. In DNA, the CDR3 is TGCAGCGTCGAGGGAGCCAGGGCGAGCTCCTACAATGAGCAGTTCTTC.